This T cell receptor beta chain was identified during a study of blood T cell repertoires in COVID-19. For the study at large: Spain, Italy and the United States supplied samples that represented acute and convalescent COVID-19. The cDNA or gDNA used as material had been derived from T cells, B-cell-depleted T cells, or PBMCs.

The J segment lost 9 bases and the V segment lost 4 bases, leaving 7 bases of the junction unmatched. The CDR3 totals 15 residues. Germline assignment: CDR1 MNHEY and CDR2 SMNVEV (reference sequence). Original processing notes: Estimated nucleated cell counts came from reference gene primer amplification. Assay: immunoSEQ multiplex PCR; the TCRdb copy retains only in-frame clones and omits some. V, J and clone size are those of that table, while D and trimming were read from the DNA. This table holds fewer than 65,000 clones, about 91% found once. The material sequenced was peripheral blood. The source is a woman aged 55-69 years with active or convalescent COVID-19. The chain joins TRBV27 to TRBJ1-6; 9 positions agree with TRBD1. The CDR3 nucleotides are TGTGCCAGCAGTTCGCCGACAGGGGGTATTTCACCCCTCCACTTT. It specifies CASSSPTGGISPLHF.